A single sample is the source of the 21 T cell receptor beta chains below, sequenced in a study of blood T cell repertoires in COVID-19. Clones were read by immunoSEQ multiplex PCR, and TCRdb kept only the in-frame ones, dropping some. The sample yields about 85,000 clones, roughly 90% seen once. Sequenced: peripheral blood. The source is a woman of 80 years or more with active or convalescent COVID-19.

V gene TRBV19 combines with J gene TRBJ2-3; TRBD1 is a possible D gene (6 bases). CDR3 size: 15 residues. The V and J ends lost 4 bases and 5 bases respectively, with 16 bases between them. Germline V CDR1 and CDR2: LNHDA, SQIVND (reference sequence). The DNA of the CDR3 is TGTGCCAGTAGTAACGGGTTCGGCAGGGGAGATACGCAGTATTTT. This gives the protein CASSNGFGRGDTQYF.

J is TRBJ2-1 and V is TRBV5-1, with 8 bases fitting TRBD1. CDR3 length: 15 residues. V shed 0 bases, J shed 7 bases, and the junction held 6 bases outside the gene matches. CDR1 is SGHRS, CDR2 YFSETQ, per germline. Written as DNA, the CDR3 is TGCGCCAGCAGCTTGGGACAGGGGCGGGCAAATGAGCAGTTCTTC. It yields the protein CASSLGQGRANEQFF. Full variable domain (rest looked up from reference TRBV5-1 and TRBJ2-1): KAGVTQTPRYLIKTRGQQVTLSCSPISGHRSVSWYQQTPGQGLQFLFEYFSETQRNKGNFPGRFSGRQFSNSRSEMNVSTLELGDSALYLCASSLGQGRANEQFFGPGTRLTVL.

This chain connects TRBV10-2 to TRBJ2-3; 13 positions agree with TRBD2. The CDR3 is 19 amino acids. Germline CDR1 is WSHSY and CDR2 is SAAADI. V lost 2 bases to trimming and J lost 1 base; unmatched junction nucleotides: 9. CDR3 in DNA: TGCGCCAGCAGTGAGGGACTAGCGGGAGAAGGGGCCGGCACAGATACGCAGTATTTT. It yields the protein CASSEGLAGEGAGTDTQYF.

The rearrangement links TRBV3-1 (or the pseudogene TRBV3-2) to TRBJ1-6; D gene uncertain. The CDR3 extends over 12 amino acids. CDR1 and CDR2 (germline): LGHDT, YNNKEL (reference sequence). Deletions cut 1 base from V and 13 bases from J, with 8 bases between. As DNA, the CDR3 is TGTGCCAGCAGCCAAGTCGCGGGGCCCCTCCACTTT. Its translation is CASSQVAGPLHF.

This sequence joins TRBV27 and TRBJ1-1; D call uncertain. CDR3 length: 15 amino acids. Trimming left V 5 bases short and J 4 bases short, with 17 bases between. Per germline, CDR1 MNHEY and CDR2 SMNVEV (reference sequence). Here the CDR3 reads CASSPDGALSTEAFF. For the CDR3, the DNA is TGTGCCAGCAGTCCAGACGGAGCCCTGAGCACTGAAGCTTTCTTT.

This sequence joins TRBV5-1 and TRBJ2-6, with D maybe TRBD2 (6 bases). CDR3 length equals 15 residues. Deletions cut 7 bases from V and 1 base from J, with 12 bases between. CDR1 and CDR2 (germline): SGHRS, YFSETQ. CDR3 residues: CASQPGTSGANVLTF. As DNA, the CDR3 is TGCGCCAGCCAACCCGGGACTTCTGGGGCCAACGTCCTGACTTTC.

The chain is built from TRBV30 and TRBJ1-1, with D perhaps TRBD1 (6 bases). V lost 4 bases to trimming and J lost 1 base, with 16 bases between them. This CDR3 region has 15 residues. Germline loops: CDR1 GTSNPN, CDR2 SVGIG (reference sequence). DNA of the CDR3: TGTGCCTGGACCTGGGCGCCGGGACAGAACACTGAAGCTTTCTTT. Protein product: CAWTWAPGQNTEAFF.

The V gene is TRBV6-5, the J gene TRBJ2-7, with TRBD2 matching 12 bases. The germline CDR1 and CDR2 sequences are MNHEY and SVGAGI. Germline trimming cut 7 bases from V and 2 bases from J; bases unmatched to any gene: 6. CDR3 length: 15 residues. The DNA for the CDR3 is TGTGCCAGCATCTTGACTAGCGGGAGTGCCTACGAGCAGTACTTC. Protein sequence: CASILTSGSAYEQYF.

J is TRBJ2-7 and V is TRBV19; TRBD1 aligns across 9 bases. The V gene's germline CDR1 is LNHDA and CDR2 SQIVND (reference sequence). This CDR3 is built from 13 residues. V lost 6 bases to trimming and J lost 5 bases; unmatched junction nucleotides: 5. CDR3 bases: TGTGCCAGTAGCGGGGACAGGGAGCACGAGCAGTACTTC. Amino acids: CASSGDREHEQYF. Variable domain in full (rest from reference TRBV19 and TRBJ2-7): DGGITQSPKYLFRKEGQNVTLSCEQNLNHDAMYWYRQDPGQGLRLIYYSQIVNDFQKGDIAEGYSVSREKKESFPLTVTSAQKNPTAFYLCASSGDREHEQYFGPGTRLTVT.

The rearrangement joins TRBV19 to TRBJ2-1; D is perhaps TRBD2 (6 bases). Germline V gives CDR1 LNHDA, CDR2 SQIVND (reference sequence). The CDR3 is 18 amino acids. Trimming took 4 bases from V and 0 from J, leaving 19 bases between them. CDR3 sequence: CASSRGDLTSSSYNEQFF. The CDR3 DNA reads TGTGCCAGTAGTAGGGGGGACCTTACCTCTAGCTCCTACAATGAGCAGTTCTTC.

The genes are TRBV18 and TRBJ2-7, with 7 bases fitting TRBD2. Per germline, CDR1 KGHSH and CDR2 LQKENI. This CDR3 has 14 amino acids. V was pared by 4 bases and J by 0 bases, with 3 bases of the junction left unmatched. The CDR3: CASSLGGASYEQYF. The CDR3 DNA sequence: TGTGCCAGCTCACTGGGAGGGGCCTCCTACGAGCAGTACTTC. The whole variable domain, remainder taken from reference TRBV18 and TRBJ2-7, is NAGVMQNPRHLVRRRGQEARLRCSPMKGHSHVYWYRQLPEEGLKFMVYLQKENIIDESGMPKERFSAEFPKEGPSILRIQQVVRGDSAAYFCASSLGGASYEQYFGPGTRLTVT.

The J gene is TRBJ2-1, the V gene TRBV19; D possibly corresponds to TRBD2 (5 bases). CDR1 LNHDA and CDR2 SQIVND come from the germline V gene (reference sequence). V lost 8 bases, J lost 3 bases, and 14 bases lay in between. The CDR3 has 14 amino acids. The CDR3: CASGSSAFYNEQFF. The CDR3 DNA sequence: TGTGCCAGTGGGAGTAGCGCTTTCTACAATGAGCAGTTCTTC.

The rearrangement links TRBV5-4 to TRBJ2-3; the D gene is possibly TRBD1 (6 bases). CDR3 length: 16 residues. The germline gives CDR1 SGHNT, CDR2 YYREEE (reference sequence). V lost 1 base and J lost 2, with 14 bases in between. CDR3 protein: CASSLRLGQITDTQYF. The CDR3 bases are TGTGCCAGCAGCTTGAGGTTAGGACAGATCACAGATACGCAGTATTTT.

V and J are TRBV7-9 and TRBJ2-7; the D gene is possibly TRBD1 (5 bases). This CDR3 comprises 16 residues. From germline, CDR1 is SEHNR and CDR2 FQNEAQ (reference sequence). The germline V and J ends were trimmed by 5 bases and 3 bases, with 20 bases remaining between them. CDR3: CASSPPGASGNYEQYF. The CDR3 nucleotides are TGTGCCAGCAGCCCCCCTGGGGCTAGTGGAAACTACGAGCAGTACTTC.

This sequence joins TRBV19 and TRBJ1-1, with TRBD1 matching 9 bases. The CDR3 is made up of 15 amino acids. V gave up 4 bases and J gave up 0 bases; unmatched junction bases: 3. Germline CDR1 reads LNHDA; CDR2 reads SQIVND (reference sequence). The CDR3: CASSRTGVMNTEAFF. CDR3 DNA sequence: TGTGCCAGTAGTAGGACAGGGGTAATGAACACTGAAGCTTTCTTT.

This chain links TRBV28 with TRBJ1-4, with TRBD1 matching 7 bases. Trimming removed 6 bases from V and 7 bases from J; junction bases left unmatched: 8. The CDR3 spans 14 residues. The germline gives CDR1 MDHEN, CDR2 SYDVKM. CDR3: CASRGRGGGEKLFF. The CDR3 DNA reads TGTGCCAGCAGGGGGAGAGGGGGCGGTGAAAAACTGTTTTTT.

This rearrangement joins TRBV5-1 to TRBJ1-1; the match to TRBD1 covers 9 bases. With V trimmed by 3 bases and J by 11 bases, 11 bases remained unmatched. The length of the CDR3 is 14 residues. Germline V gene data show CDR1 as SGHRS and CDR2 as YFSETQ. CDR3 nucleotides: TGCGCCAGCAGCTCAAATACAGGGGGCCTTCTTGCTTTCTTT. This encodes CASSSNTGGLLAFF.

The chain recombines TRBV28 with TRBJ1-5; D is perhaps TRBD1 (6 bases). Trimming left V 6 bases short and J 13 bases short, with 19 bases between. The CDR3 runs to 13 residues. Germline lookup yields CDR1 MDHEN and CDR2 SYDVKM. This CDR3 is CASSPRDIVIQHF. The CDR3, as DNA: TGTGCCAGCAGCCCCCGGGACATCGTAATTCAGCATTTT.

The chain employs TRBV7-2 and TRBJ1-1; TRBD1 matches 7 bases. CDR1 and CDR2 (germline): SGHTA, FQGNSA. V was clipped by 5 bases and J by 6 bases; unmatched bases: 9. This CDR3 is 14 amino acids long. CDR3 sequence: CASSTMRGLAEAFF. The CDR3 DNA reads TGTGCCAGCAGCACGATGAGGGGGCTCGCTGAAGCTTTCTTT.

The chain combines TRBV28 with TRBJ1-5, with D possibly TRBD1 on 5 matching bases. The V end lost 4 bases, the J end lost 0 bases, and 10 bases lay between the germline ends. The CDR3 is 15 residues long. The germline V gene has CDR1 MDHEN and CDR2 SYDVKM. The CDR3 sequence: CASSWGGVSNQPQHF. DNA of the CDR3: TGTGCCAGCAGTTGGGGGGGGGTTAGCAATCAGCCCCAGCATTTT. The full variable domain, completed using reference TRBV28 and TRBJ1-5, is DVKVTQSSRYLVKRTGEKVFLECVQDMDHENMFWYRQDPGLGLRLIYFSYDVKMKEKGDIPEGYSVSREKKERFSLILESASTNQTSMYLCASSWGGVSNQPQHFGDGTRLSIL.

This clone showed up just once. The chain recombines TRBV5-6 with TRBJ2-7, with TRBD1 matching 7 bases. Germline lookup yields CDR1 SGHDT and CDR2 YYEEEE. The CDR3 extends over 17 amino acids. Trimming took 0 bases from V and 3 from J; bases not matched to a gene: 12. DNA of the CDR3: TGTGCCAGCAGCTTGGCGAGGACAGGACTGAACTACTACGAGCAGTACTTC. This codes for CASSLARTGLNYYEQYF.